This TCR beta chain was sequenced in a study of cytomegalovirus exposure and HLA in healthy donors. The wider study: Later analysis reported that the 120 or so validation repertoires shared the platform of the approximately 670 first-cohort repertoires. Findings of the study overall: In a later analysis, first-cohort TCR clusters were found to tend to co-occur in the 130 or so validation repertoires. A list of 150 to 200 TCR beta chains associated with cytomegalovirus was given.

A word on this clone: The antigen remains unidentified.

Produced via immunoSEQ multiplex PCR; TCRdb's table is partial and in-frame only. The sample lists some 43,000 clones, roughly 90% seen once, with 5% to 6% in the top ten. The CDR3 loop spans 11 amino acids. Germline V gene lookup returns CDR1 SGHTA and CDR2 FQGNSA. V was pared by 6 bases and J by 7 bases, with 8 bases between. The receptor was derived from a man between 18 and 35 years old in good health and CMV-seronegative. The chain joins TRBV7-2 to TRBJ2-3; a possible D gene is TRBD2 (5 bases). Sequenced: PBMCs. The CDR3 DNA reads as TGTGCCAGCAGTTCGGGGAATACGCAGTATTTT. It is translated as CASSSGNTQYF.